One and the same sample provided the 29 T cell receptor beta chains below, sequenced in a study of blood T cell repertoires in COVID-19. The table came from immunoSEQ multiplex PCR; TCRdb's copy has only in-frame clones and leaves some out. In the table there are 200,000 to 250,000 clones, 80% to 85% of which are singletons. The sample consisted of peripheral blood. These receptors all stem from a woman in her sixties with acute or convalescent COVID-19.

The chain has TRBV11-2 and TRBJ2-7; 7 bases are a match to TRBD1. Germline CDR1 is SGHAT and CDR2 is FQNNGV. The CDR3 is 14 amino acids. V dropped 5 bases and J dropped 2; count of bases not matched to a gene: 6. CDR3: CASSLDRVAYEQYF. CDR3 nucleotides: TGTGCCAGCAGCCTCGACAGGGTAGCCTACGAGCAGTACTTC.

The chain combines TRBV9 with TRBJ2-1; tentatively, D is TRBD2 (6 bases). The length of the CDR3 is 14 residues. CDR1 SGDLS and CDR2 YYNGEE come from the germline V gene. Trimming cost V 1 base and J 7 bases, with 12 bases left between them. The CDR3 loop is CASSVSLAGNEQFF. CDR3 in DNA: TGTGCCAGCAGCGTATCACTAGCCGGGAATGAGCAGTTCTTC.

CDR3 protein: CASSTNPTGLADTQYF. The CDR3 nucleotides are TGTGCCAGTAGTACCAACCCGACAGGGCTTGCAGATACGCAGTATTTT. V usage is TRBV19 and J usage is TRBJ2-3; the match to TRBD1 covers 7 bases. V lost 4 bases, J lost 4 bases, and 11 bases stayed unmatched. This CDR3 contains 16 residues. The germline gives CDR1 LNHDA, CDR2 SQIVND (reference sequence).

Turning to this clone: The same CDR3 is also encoded by other DNA sequences in this sample. This chain connects TRBV5-1 to TRBJ1-6, with 7 bases identical to TRBD1. CDR1 and CDR2 (germline): SGHRS, YFSETQ. J gave up 7 bases and V 2 bases, and 3 bases lay outside the gene matches. The CDR3 loop spans 14 amino acids. CDR3 DNA: TGCGCCAGCAGCTTTGGACAGGACAATTCACCCCTCCACTTT. Translated, it gives CASSFGQDNSPLHF.

The V and J genes are TRBV2 and TRBJ1-1; D ambiguous. The CDR3 loop spans 13 amino acids. The germline gives CDR1 SNHLY, CDR2 FYNNEI. With 5 bases removed from V and 8 bases from J, the gap between germline ends came to 15 bases. The chain's CDR3 is CASSSKPMSEAFF. CDR3 nucleotides: TGTGCCAGCAGTTCTAAACCAATGTCAGAAGCTTTCTTT.

V gene TRBV3-1 (or the pseudogene TRBV3-2) combines with J gene TRBJ1-2; D not resolved. This CDR3 has 14 residues. The germline gives CDR1 LGHDT, CDR2 YNNKEL (reference sequence). Trimming shortened V by 5 bases and J by 0 bases, and 10 bases separated the two germline ends. DNA for the CDR3: TGTGCCAGCAGCGCCTACAGTGCTAACTATGGCTACACCTTC. This translates into CASSAYSANYGYTF.

The rearrangement links TRBV5-1 to TRBJ1-4; D remains ambiguous. This CDR3 is 13 amino acids long. Germline-derived CDR1 and CDR2 are SGHRS and YFSETQ. V dropped 6 bases and J dropped 8 bases, with 14 bases sitting between them. DNA of the CDR3: TGCGCCAGCAAGAGGGCAGATACGGAAAAACTGTTTTTT. Protein product: CASKRADTEKLFF.

J is TRBJ2-7 and V is TRBV11-2; TRBD1 matches at 7 bases. The CDR3 extends over 16 amino acids. V lost 2 bases, J lost 2 bases, and 9 bases stayed unmatched. The germline CDR1 and CDR2 sequences are SGHAT and FQNNGV. The chain's CDR3 is CASSLTGAQTPYEQYF. CDR3 in DNA: TGTGCCAGCAGCTTAACAGGGGCCCAGACCCCCTACGAGCAGTACTTC.

This chain connects TRBV7-2 to TRBJ2-7; TRBD2 matches 10 bases. V trimming: 6 bases; J trimming: 6 bases; junction bases outside the gene matches: 8. The CDR3 totals 14 residues. Germline V CDR1 and CDR2: SGHTA, FQGNSA. The CDR3 loop reads CASRLSGGAGEQYF. DNA for the CDR3: TGTGCCAGCAGACTAAGCGGGGGGGCTGGCGAGCAGTACTTC.

This chain uses TRBV9 with TRBJ2-2, with D perhaps TRBD2 (6 bases). V was trimmed by 4 bases and J by 6 bases, leaving 10 bases between them. Germline-derived CDR1 and CDR2 are SGDLS and YYNGEE. The CDR3 is made up of 13 amino acids. CDR3 amino acids: CASSSGVSGELFF. CDR3 DNA sequence: TGTGCCAGCAGCTCGGGGGTATCCGGGGAGCTGTTTTTT.

V is TRBV6-5 and J is TRBJ2-7; TRBD1 is a possible D gene (5 bases). Germline V CDR1 and CDR2: MNHEY, SVGAGI. The CDR3 has 12 amino acids. V was trimmed by 7 bases and J by 3 bases, leaving 10 bases between them. CDR3: CASNSRGYEQYF. In DNA form, the CDR3 reads TGTGCCAGCAACTCAAGGGGCTACGAGCAGTACTTC.

The rearrangement links TRBV18 to TRBJ2-5; a possible D gene is TRBD1 (5 bases). The CDR3 totals 14 residues. V was pared by 2 bases and J by 3 bases, with 10 bases between. Germline V gene sequence: CDR1 KGHSH, CDR2 LQKENI. In DNA, the CDR3 is TGTGCCAGCTCACCAATCAGGGTTAAAGAGACCCAGTACTTC. Translating gives CASSPIRVKETQYF.

This chain links TRBV10-3 with TRBJ2-1, with 10 bases fitting TRBD2. Germline V CDR1 and CDR2: ENHRY, SYGVKD. CDR3 length: 13 residues. V was clipped by 7 bases and J by 8 bases; unmatched bases: 5. The CDR3 bases are TGTGCCATCAAAAGCGGGGGGGCCTATGAGCAGTTCTTC. It codes for CAIKSGGAYEQFF.

The chain employs TRBV7-9 and TRBJ1-2; TRBD1 aligns across 7 bases. Germline assignment: CDR1 SEHNR and CDR2 FQNEAQ (reference sequence). V was clipped by 3 bases and J by 4 bases; unmatched bases: 14. The CDR3 length is 17 residues. The CDR3 DNA follows: TGTGCCAGCAGCTTTCCCCCCAGGGGGGTCTTTCGCTATGGCTACACCTTC. This codes for CASSFPPRGVFRYGYTF.

This chain joins TRBV6-5 and TRBJ1-2, with TRBD1 identical over 8 bases. The CDR3 has 15 amino acids. Trimming took 7 bases from V and 0 from J; bases not matched to a gene: 7. The V gene's germline CDR1 is MNHEY and CDR2 SVGAGI. CDR3 sequence (DNA): TGTGCCAGCAAACACAGGGGGGGAGCTAACTATGGCTACACCTTC. Its translation: CASKHRGGANYGYTF.

The chain is built from TRBV19 and TRBJ1-5; D might be TRBD1 (5 bases). This CDR3 is 13 amino acids long. V gave up 5 bases and J gave up 7 bases, with 12 bases separating them. CDR1 and CDR2 (germline): LNHDA, SQIVND (reference sequence). CDR3 sequence reads: CASSGSGGQPQHF. DNA for the CDR3: TGTGCCAGTAGTGGTTCCGGGGGACAGCCCCAGCATTTT.

CDR3 region: CASSLPGQGTEQYF. The CDR3 DNA follows: TGTGCCAGTAGTCTACCGGGACAGGGCACCGAGCAGTACTTC. J is TRBJ2-7 and V is TRBV19; 9 bases are a match to TRBD1. Germline V lookup: CDR1 LNHDA, CDR2 SQIVND (reference sequence). Trimming at V came to 5 bases and at J to 6 bases, leaving 8 bases not matched to a gene. The CDR3 covers 14 residues.

The rearrangement links TRBV9 to TRBJ1-5, with D perhaps matching TRBD1 (6 bases). V lost 0 bases to trimming and J lost 4 bases, with 17 bases between them. There are 17 residues in the CDR3. The germline CDR1 and CDR2 sequences are SGDLS and YYNGEE. The CDR3 coding sequence is TGTGCCAGCAGCGTAGCTCTACAGGGTAAAAAGAATCAGCCCCAGCATTTT. This codes for CASSVALQGKKNQPQHF.

The J gene is TRBJ1-4, the V gene TRBV30; unclear D gene. CDR1 is GTSNPN and CDR2 is SVGIG in the germline V gene (reference sequence). The CDR3 is made up of 13 amino acids. V shed 6 bases and J shed 4 bases, with 12 bases lying between them. In DNA form, the CDR3 reads TGTGCCTGTTCACCGGGGTATAATGAAAAACTGTTTTTT. Translation: CACSPGYNEKLFF. Full variable domain (missing parts from reference TRBV30 and TRBJ1-4): SQTIHQWPATLVQPVGSPLSLECTVEGTSNPNLYWYRQAAGRGLQLLFYSVGIGQISSEVPQNLSASRPQDRQFILSSKKLLLSDSGFYLCACSPGYNEKLFFGSGTQLSVL.

V is TRBV5-6 and J is TRBJ1-2; D call uncertain. The CDR3 has 12 amino acids. Between the trimmed V and J ends, which lost 2 bases and 5 bases, there was a span of 7 bases. Germline V gene sequence: CDR1 SGHDT, CDR2 YYEEEE. CDR3 in amino acids: CASSLPGYGYTF. The CDR3 DNA sequence: TGTGCCAGCAGCTTACCCGGTTATGGCTACACCTTC.

The chain employs TRBV6-2 or TRBV6-3 and TRBJ1-2, with D perhaps TRBD1 (5 bases). The germline gives CDR1 MNHEY, CDR2 SVGEGT. The CDR3 length is 14 residues. The ends were cut back, 0 bases at V and 7 bases at J, with 12 bases in the middle. CDR3 DNA sequence: TGTGCCAGCAGTTACTCCATGGGGGGGACTGGCTACACCTTC. It codes for CASSYSMGGTGYTF.

The chain combines TRBV6-1 with TRBJ1-2, with D hard to call. Germline-derived CDR1 and CDR2 are MNHNS and SASEGT. This CDR3 has 13 residues. V shed 3 bases and J shed 8 bases, with 13 bases lying between them. CDR3 DNA: TGTGCCAGCAGTGAGTCGGGTTTCGGGGGCTACACCTTC. This codes for CASSESGFGGYTF.

The gene calls are TRBV6-1 and TRBJ1-2; D remains unclear. Germline CDR1 is MNHNS and CDR2 is SASEGT. V shed 3 bases and J shed 4 bases, with 6 bases lying between them. The CDR3 length is 12 residues. The CDR3: CASSEGSYGYTF. Written as DNA, the CDR3 is TGTGCCAGCAGTGAGGGGAGCTATGGCTACACCTTC.

The gene calls are TRBV4-2 and TRBJ2-5, with 9 bases aligning to TRBD2. The CDR3 length is 17 residues. The germline V gene encodes CDR1 LGHNA and CDR2 YNFKEQ. Trimming removed 1 base from V and 1 base from J; junction bases left unmatched: 7. CDR3 nucleotides: TGTGCCAGCAGCCAAGTTAGTCTAGCGGGGTCCCAAGAGACCCAGTACTTC. It yields the protein CASSQVSLAGSQETQYF.

The gene calls are TRBV28 and TRBJ1-2, with a possible D match to TRBD1 (5 bases). V lost 5 bases and J 4 bases, leaving 14 bases between the germline ends. The CDR3 has 14 amino acids. Germline-derived CDR1 and CDR2 are MDHEN and SYDVKM. CDR3 region: CASSTNPTVYGYTF. Here the CDR3 DNA reads TGTGCCAGCAGTACAAACCCGACAGTCTATGGCTACACCTTC.

The chain links TRBV7-2 to TRBJ1-6; TRBD1 aligns across 7 bases. V trimming: 4 bases; J trimming: 6 bases; junction bases outside the gene matches: 6. Germline assignment: CDR1 SGHTA and CDR2 FQGNSA. This CDR3 spans 15 amino acids. The CDR3 loop is CASSSGQALNSPLHF. The CDR3 coding sequence is TGTGCCAGCAGCTCCGGACAGGCCCTTAATTCACCCCTCCACTTT.

The CDR3: CASSYSPLMNTEAFF. CDR3 in DNA: TGTGCCAGCAGTTACTCCCCACTCATGAACACTGAAGCTTTCTTT. The chain joins TRBV6-5 to TRBJ1-1; D is undetermined. V was cut by 0 bases and J by 0 bases, with 8 bases left in between. Per the germline V gene, CDR1 is MNHEY and CDR2 is SVGAGI. This CDR3 comprises 15 residues.

This chain connects TRBV6-5 to TRBJ1-4, with 7 bases matching TRBD1. The germline CDR1 and CDR2 sequences are MNHEY and SVGAGI. The CDR3 consists of 11 residues. V trimming: 10 bases; J trimming: 10 bases; junction bases outside the gene matches: 6. The CDR3 bases are TGTGCCACCCGACAGGGCGGAAAACTGTTTTTT. The encoded protein is CATRQGGKLFF.

The count of this clone is one. The chain combines TRBV6-6 with TRBJ1-1; 7 nucleotides match TRBD1. The CDR3 covers 15 residues. J lost 1 base, V lost 3 bases, and 5 bases had no gene match. CDR1 and CDR2 from the germline V gene are MNHNY and SVGAGI (reference sequence). CDR3 loop: CASSYFGTANTEAFF. The CDR3 DNA follows: TGTGCCAGCAGTTATTTCGGGACAGCGAACACTGAAGCTTTCTTT.